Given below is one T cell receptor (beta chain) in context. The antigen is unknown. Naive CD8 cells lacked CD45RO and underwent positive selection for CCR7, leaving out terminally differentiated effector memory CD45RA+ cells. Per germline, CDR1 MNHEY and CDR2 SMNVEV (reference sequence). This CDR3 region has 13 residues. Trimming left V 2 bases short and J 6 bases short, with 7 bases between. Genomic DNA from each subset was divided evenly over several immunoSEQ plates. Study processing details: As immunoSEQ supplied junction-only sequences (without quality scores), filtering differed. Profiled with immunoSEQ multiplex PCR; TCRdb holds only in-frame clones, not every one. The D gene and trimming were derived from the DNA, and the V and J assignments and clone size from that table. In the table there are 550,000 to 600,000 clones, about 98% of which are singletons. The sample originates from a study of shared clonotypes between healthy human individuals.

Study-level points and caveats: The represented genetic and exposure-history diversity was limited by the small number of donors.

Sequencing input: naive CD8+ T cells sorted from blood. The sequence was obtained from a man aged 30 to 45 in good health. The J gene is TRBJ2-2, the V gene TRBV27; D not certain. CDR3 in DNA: TGTGCCAGCAGTTTAAACCTTCCCGGGGAGCTGTTTTTT. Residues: CASSLNLPGELFF.